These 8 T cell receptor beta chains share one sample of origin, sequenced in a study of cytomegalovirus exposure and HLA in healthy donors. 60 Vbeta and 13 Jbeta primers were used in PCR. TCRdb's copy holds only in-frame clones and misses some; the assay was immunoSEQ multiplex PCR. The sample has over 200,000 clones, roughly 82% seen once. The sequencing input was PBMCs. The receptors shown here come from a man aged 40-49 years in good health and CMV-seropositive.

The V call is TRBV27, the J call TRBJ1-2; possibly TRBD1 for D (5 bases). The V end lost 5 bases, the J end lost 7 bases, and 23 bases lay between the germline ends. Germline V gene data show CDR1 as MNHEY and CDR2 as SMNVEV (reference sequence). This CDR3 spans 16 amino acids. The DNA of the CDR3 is TGTGCCAGCAGTCCGCTGCAGGAGGGGAGTTGGAGTGGCTACACCTTC. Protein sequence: CASSPLQEGSWSGYTF.

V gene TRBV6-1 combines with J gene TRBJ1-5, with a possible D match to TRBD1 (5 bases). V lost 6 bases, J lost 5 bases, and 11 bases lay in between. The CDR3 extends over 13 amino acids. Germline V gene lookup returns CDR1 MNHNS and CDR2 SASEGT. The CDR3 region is CASRDNTDQPQHF. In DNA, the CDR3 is TGTGCCAGCAGGGACAACACTGATCAGCCCCAGCATTTT.

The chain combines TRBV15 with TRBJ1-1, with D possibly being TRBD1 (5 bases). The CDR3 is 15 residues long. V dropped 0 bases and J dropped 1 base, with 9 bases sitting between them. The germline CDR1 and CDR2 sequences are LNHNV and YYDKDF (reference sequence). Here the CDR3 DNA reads TGTGCCACCAGCAGAGAGGGGGGGTGGAACACTGAAGCTTTCTTT. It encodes CATSREGGWNTEAFF.

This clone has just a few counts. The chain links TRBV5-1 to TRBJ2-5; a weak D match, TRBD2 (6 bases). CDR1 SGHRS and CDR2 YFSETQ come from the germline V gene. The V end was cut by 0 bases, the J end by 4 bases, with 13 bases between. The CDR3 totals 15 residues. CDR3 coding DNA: TGCGCCAGCAGCTTGGCAACTAGCCCTAGAGAGACCCAGTACTTC. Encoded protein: CASSLATSPRETQYF.

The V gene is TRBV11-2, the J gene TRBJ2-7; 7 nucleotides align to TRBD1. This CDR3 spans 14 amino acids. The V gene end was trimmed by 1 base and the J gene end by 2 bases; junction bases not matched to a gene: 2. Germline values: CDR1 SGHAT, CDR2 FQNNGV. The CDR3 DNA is TGTGCCAGCAGCTTAGCTCAGGGGGCCTACGAGCAGTACGTC. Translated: CASSLAQGAYEQYV.

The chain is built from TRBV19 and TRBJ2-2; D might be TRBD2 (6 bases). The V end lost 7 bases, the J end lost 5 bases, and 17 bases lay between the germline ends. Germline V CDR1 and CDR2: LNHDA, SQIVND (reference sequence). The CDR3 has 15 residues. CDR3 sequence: CASMAPAGSTGELFF. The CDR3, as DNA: TGTGCCAGTATGGCTCCGGCGGGAAGTACCGGGGAGCTGTTTTTT.

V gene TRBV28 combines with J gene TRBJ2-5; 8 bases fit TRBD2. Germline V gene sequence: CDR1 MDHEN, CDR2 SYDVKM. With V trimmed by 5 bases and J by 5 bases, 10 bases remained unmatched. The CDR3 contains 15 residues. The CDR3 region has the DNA TGTGCCAGCAGTACACTCTCGGGGGGGAGGGAGACCCAGTACTTC. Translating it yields CASSTLSGGRETQYF.

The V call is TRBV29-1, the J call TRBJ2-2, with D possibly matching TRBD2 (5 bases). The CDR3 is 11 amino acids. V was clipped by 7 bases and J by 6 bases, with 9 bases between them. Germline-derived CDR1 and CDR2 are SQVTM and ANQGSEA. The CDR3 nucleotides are TGCAGCGGGGCGGGTCCCGGGGAGCTGTTTTTT. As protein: CSGAGPGELFF.